This T cell receptor (beta chain) was sequenced during a study of CD8 T cells in ankylosing spondylitis. Study conclusions and caveats: Enrichment of disease-linked clones was reportedly significant in matched ankylosing spondylitis synovial fluid.

Germline CDR1 and CDR2: SNHLY and FYNNEI. The CDR3 totals 12 residues. Trimming stripped 6 bases from V and 5 bases from J, with 8 bases between. TCRdb fed the 5' RACE reads into MiXCR, producing one record per CDR3 protein. The sample yields 250,000 or so distinct CDR3 sequences, 20% to 30% seen once. Notes on this clonotype: Its target is not known.

The TCR originated in a male donor with ankylosing spondylitis or in good health (not recorded which). The chain joins TRBV2 to TRBJ1-5; D is unclear. Source material: blood, either unsorted or a sorted T cell fraction (not recorded which). The CDR3 is CASSSQHQPQHF. CDR3 DNA sequence: TGTGCCAGCAGCTCCCAACATCAGCCCCAGCATTTT.